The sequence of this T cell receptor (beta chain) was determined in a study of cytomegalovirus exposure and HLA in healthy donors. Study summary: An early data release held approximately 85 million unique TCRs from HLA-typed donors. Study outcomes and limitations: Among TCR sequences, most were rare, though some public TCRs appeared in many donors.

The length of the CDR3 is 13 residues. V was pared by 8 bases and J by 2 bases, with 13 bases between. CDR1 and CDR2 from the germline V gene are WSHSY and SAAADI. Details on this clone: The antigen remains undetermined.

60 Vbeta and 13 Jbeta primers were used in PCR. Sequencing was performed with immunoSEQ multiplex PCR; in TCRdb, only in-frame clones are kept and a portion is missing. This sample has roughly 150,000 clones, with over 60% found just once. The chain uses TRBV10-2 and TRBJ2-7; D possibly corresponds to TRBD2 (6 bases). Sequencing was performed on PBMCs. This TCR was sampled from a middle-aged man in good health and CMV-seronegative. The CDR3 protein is CASGGTQTYEQYF. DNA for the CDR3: TGCGCCAGCGGGGGGACTCAGACCTACGAGCAGTACTTC.